This T cell receptor beta chain stems from a study of cytomegalovirus exposure and HLA in healthy donors (dated by TCRdb to the late 2010s). Study-level background: An earlier analysis of some 600 of the donors reported 276 Gb of sequence data and 117 million unique TCR beta sequences obtained from around 180 million T cells. An early release that covered some 630 HLA-typed donors contained approximately 290 gigabases of sequencing data and tens of millions of unique TCR sequences. Among the roughly 410 genotyped donors, approximately 82% belonged to the genetic ancestry cluster associated with self-reported Caucasian donors. The study aimed to test whether signatures of past pathogen exposure could be identified by cataloging public T cell receptors. The study profiled the T cell repertoires of about 640 subjects by immunosequencing and related them to cytomegalovirus serostatus. In addition to the first cohort of 650 to 800 subjects, a separate validation cohort of 130 or so different subjects was used. To predict cytomegalovirus infection status, the study combined high-throughput TCR immunosequencing, statistical association of individual TCRs with disease status, and machine learning. To study patterns of TCR occurrence, a later analysis re-analyzed previously published TCR beta repertoires from 600 to 750 donors and added high-resolution HLA genotyping. Rather than using new phenotypic data, the later analysis identified candidate immune exposures from TCR beta sequences and from how often those sequences occurred across donors. To decide whether each TCR beta V gene segment behaved as functional or pseudogenic, an earlier analysis of some 600 of the donors relied on high-throughput TCR beta sequencing. Donor age, sex, ethnicity and CMV serostatus were compiled alongside the repertoire data. A later genetic analysis took genome-wide SNP genotypes for about 55% of the 666 donors and used that subset as a discovery cohort. Every discovery cohort repertoire had been produced on one sequencing platform. Class I and class II HLA loci were covered by the typing at four-digit resolution. Typing coverage varied by locus: roughly 629-640 donors for A, B, C, DRB1 and DQB1; some 520 for DQA1; nearly 610 for DPA1; some 470 for DPB1. Four to six DR-DQ haplotypes were handled as single units for association and clustering because linkage in the cohort was strong. Among some 410 genotyped donors of the cohort, an average of 235,054 unique TCR beta nucleotide sequences were sequenced per donor, around 20% of them non-productive.

Libraries were made using the immunoSEQ multiplex PCR assay. A mixture of 60 forward primers for TCR Vbeta segments and 13 reverse primers for TCR Jbeta segments was used in the multiplex PCR. The CDR3 region of rearranged TCR beta genes was amplified from genomic DNA by a multiplex PCR assay. On the Illumina HiSeq System, the amplified TCR beta libraries were sequenced as 87-base-pair reads. On the authors' methods: Across the 670 or so repertoires, a later analysis counted roughly 84 million unique TCR beta chains, roughly 11 million of which were shared by at least two donors. Raw reads were error-corrected and collapsed into unique sequences with a nearest-neighbor algorithm that merged closely related sequences to remove PCR and sequencing errors. Alignment of CDR3 sequences to IMGT reference sequences was used to assign V, D and J gene segments. For a sequence to be retained, at least a six-nucleotide match to both a V gene segment and a J gene segment was required. A rearrangement counted as productive if the CDR3 had no stop codons and remained in frame with V and J, and every other rearrangement counted as non-productive. CDR3 was defined by IMGT convention, running from the second conserved V-encoded cysteine to the conserved J-encoded phenylalanine. Sequences without an unambiguous match to a single V gene segment were excluded from the earlier analysis of 500 to 700 of the donors. An earlier analysis of 587 of the donors classified V segments as functional when productive rearrangements were above 56.7% and as segregating when the standard deviation between donors was above 5%. A statistical classification framework was built for diagnosing cytomegalovirus status from the catalog of TCR beta chain sequences. In a later analysis, TCR nucleotide sequences were compared against IMGT/GENE-DB human TR gene sequences so that V and J genes could be assigned. Using the TCRdist pipeline, a later analysis assigned CDR3 sequences along with most-parsimonious VDJ recombination scenarios. A later analysis defined each TCR beta chain by its CDR3 amino acid sequence plus V-gene family, and excluded reads lacking a unique V-gene family. In a later analysis, approximately 590 highly shared, low-generation-probability nucleotide sequences were removed to address suspected cross-contamination and a sequencing artifact. In a later analysis, a clonal expansion index was calculated for each public chain from normalized within-repertoire ranks of inferred template counts. Generation probabilities in a later analysis came from a VDJ recombination model fitted to out-of-frame rearrangements, and those results were checked against IGoR. A later analysis scored TCR-TCR, TCR-HLA and TCR-CMV co-occurrence with hypergeometric tests, applying a repertoire-size bias correction to TCR pairs. To estimate false discovery rates, a later analysis permuted the HLA or CMV assignments 20 times. In a later analysis, co-occurring TCRs were grouped using DBSCAN, with TCRdist sequence similarity added in when clustering inside HLA-allele-positive subsets. Co-occurrence clustering excluded repertoires with fewer than 30,000 or more than 120,000 public chains, plus five with anomalous nucleotide sharing. As stored in TCRdb, this immuneACCESS dataset retains in-frame rearrangements with V and J assigned. A fraction of the clones does not appear; measured against another copy, unresolved V genes explain less than half of the discrepancy, and the remainder lacks a known reason. The DNA was the basis for D and trimming; V, J and clone size are from that table. Across this sample there are fewer than 130,000 clones, with 74% seen only once. The ten largest clonotypes hold 2.6% of the sample.

From the cysteine up to the phenylalanine, the CDR3 has a length of 13 residues. Here the CDR3 DNA is all that survives: 39 bases in frame from base 1. A distance of 8 bases separates the germline ends of V and J, which lose 1 base and 7 bases respectively. CDR1 and CDR2 (SGHAT, FQNNGV) derive from the germline V gene. The cohort was made up of 666 healthy bone marrow donors. All cohort members were sampled while nominally healthy, although unrecorded immune exposures were likely present. The donor was CMV seropositive and was included in the group of some 290 seropositive cohort members. A peripheral blood sample was provided by each donor, and peripheral blood mononuclear cells were used for TCR beta sequencing. The Qiagen DNeasy Blood Extraction Kit was used to extract genomic DNA from the blood cell samples. For this clone: What this receptor recognizes is not known. Per-nucleotide qualities are absent, and no much larger clonotype sits a single base away.

The full study reports these points: Some IMGT-functional V segments, including TRBV6-2 and TRBV6-3, could not be told apart with the 87-base-pair reads, so those segments were excluded. Because HLA typing was unavailable for some donors at each locus, only the typed subset was used in association tests. The classifier was reported to diagnose cytomegalovirus status with high specificity and sensitivity in both the original cohort and the validation cohort. A cluster of highly shared sequence variants was judged likely to represent a technical artifact of the sequencing pipeline. Strong co-occurrence of HLA alleles, especially DR and DQ, made assigning TCR associations to individual alleles difficult. According to a later analysis, most CMV-associated TCR beta chains appeared to be HLA-restricted, and the HLA associations seemed to be driven largely by CMV exposure. Compared with equally common non-associated chains, HLA-associated TCR beta chains in a later analysis were more clonally expanded and had lower generation probabilities. The study listed around 160 TCR beta chains as associated with cytomegalovirus. Roughly uniform sequencing depth across donors was assumed in presence/absence analyses, although this assumption may not hold. The authors suggested that the approach could potentially be generalized to other disease states and immunological phenotypes. CMV serostatus was the only immune exposure information available for the cohort. In an earlier analysis of approximately 600 of the donors, most TCR beta V segments were observed in productive rearrangements about 87% or about 30% of the time, broadly matching IMGT annotations. According to a later analysis, TCR association rates differed among HLA loci, with DRB1 alleles showing the most associated TCRs and HLA-C alleles showing the fewest. Linkage disequilibrium might explain the correlated functional status among segregating V segments, but an unknown experimental factor could not be ruled out. In a later analysis, several top co-occurrence clusters were reported to appear linked to parvovirus B19, influenza, CMV and Epstein-Barr virus. In this cohort, only TCR beta chains were sequenced, and detectable features were limited by the absence of alpha or paired-chain data. An association between a missense DCLRE1C variant and V-gene and J-gene trimming of TCR beta chains was found in a later genetic analysis and replicated in an independent cohort. At a false discovery rate of 0.05, a later analysis linked some 17,000 TCR beta sequences to specific HLA alleles. A further reported finding was that TCR beta sequences accurately predicted the HLA-A and HLA-B alleles for most subjects in the first cohort. Compared with the roughly 670-donor mean, donors in an Asian-associated ancestry cluster had fewer N-insertions in productive TCRs, according to a later genetic analysis. In vitro tests confirmed that a few of the cytomegalovirus-associated TCR beta chains recognize cytomegalovirus antigens. Most TCR sequences were seen in very few donors, while some public TCRs were found in many individuals. The earlier analysis of 587 of the donors excluded some 16 rarely observed V segments, including chromosome 9 orphons, because counts were too low.

This receptor was obtained from a man aged 50-60 years in good health and CMV-seropositive. The sequencing input was PBMCs. Recombination connected TRBV11-2 to TRBJ1-5; perhaps TRBD1 is the D gene, with 5 bases matching. The bases read TGTGCCAGCAGCTTAGTTGGGGGGCAGCCCCAGCATTTT. It translates to CASSLVGGQPQHF.